This is a list of T cell receptor beta chains from one sample in a study of low-dose radiotherapy and immunotherapy resistance in tumors. MiXCR, applied by TCRdb to the reads, yields one record per CDR3 protein. The table shows fewer than 60,000 distinct CDR3 sequences, with 12% occurring only once. The specimen comprised PBMCs, sampled before treatment. These receptors were taken from a female donor with ovarian cancer. CDR3s include the opening cysteine and the closing phenylalanine or tryptophan. Each record gives: V gene, D gene, J gene, clone size, CDR3 protein, CDR3 DNA. D genes are given only for firm matches. The size field is filled for only some rows; it gives once, few, many or a size class.

v_call: TRBV28
d_call: TRBD2
j_call: TRBJ2-1
clone_size: -
cdr3_aa: CASSRLAGGAGEQFF
cdr3_nt: TGTGCCAGCAGCCGTCTAGCGGGGGGTGCAGGGGAGCAGTTCTTC

v_call: TRBV10-3
d_call: TRBD1
j_call: TRBJ2-3
clone_size: many
cdr3_aa: CAAGTGATDTQYF
cdr3_nt: TGTGCCGCCGGGACAGGGGCAACAGATACGCAGTATTTT

v_call: TRBV14
d_call: -
j_call: TRBJ2-2
clone_size: many
cdr3_aa: CASSQDEGGKDRELFF
cdr3_nt: TGTGCCAGCAGCCAAGATGAAGGGGGGAAGGACCGGGAGCTGTTTTTT

v_call: TRBV7-9
d_call: -
j_call: TRBJ2-3
clone_size: many
cdr3_aa: CASSRTDTQYF
cdr3_nt: TGTGCCAGCAGCCGAACAGATACGCAGTATTTT

v_call: TRBV4-1
d_call: -
j_call: TRBJ1-1
clone_size: many
cdr3_aa: CASSQVTNTEAFF
cdr3_nt: TGCGCCAGCAGCCAAGTTACAAACACTGAAGCTTTCTTT

v_call: TRBV20-1
d_call: TRBD2
j_call: TRBJ2-1
clone_size: many
cdr3_aa: CSATTSGKDNEQFF
cdr3_nt: TGCAGTGCTACAACTAGCGGGAAAGACAATGAGCAGTTCTTC

v_call: TRBV28
d_call: -
j_call: TRBJ1-2
clone_size: few
cdr3_aa: CASSSGQSNYGYTF
cdr3_nt: TGTGCCAGCAGTTCAGGACAGTCTAACTATGGCTACACCTTC

v_call: TRBV20-1
d_call: -
j_call: TRBJ2-1
clone_size: many
cdr3_aa: CSATPRELPYNEQFF
cdr3_nt: TGCAGTGCTACTCCCCGGGAGCTACCCTACAATGAGCAGTTCTTC

v_call: TRBV15
d_call: TRBD1
j_call: TRBJ2-5
clone_size: many
cdr3_aa: CATSRTGTGGAAETQYF
cdr3_nt: TGTGCCACCAGCCGAACCGGGACAGGGGGCGCAGCAGAGACCCAGTACTTC

v_call: TRBV12-3/TRBV12-4
d_call: -
j_call: TRBJ1-2
clone_size: many
cdr3_aa: CASRTPPYGYTF
cdr3_nt: TGTGCCAGCAGGACCCCTCCTTATGGCTACACCTTC

v_call: TRBV2
d_call: -
j_call: TRBJ2-1
clone_size: many
cdr3_aa: CASSERGPYSLSSYNEQFF
cdr3_nt: TGTGCCAGCAGTGAGCGGGGGCCTTACTCCCTTTCATCCTACAATGAGCAGTTCTTC

v_call: TRBV20-1
d_call: TRBD1
j_call: TRBJ2-7
clone_size: many
cdr3_aa: CSALPDRYFEGAYEQYF
cdr3_nt: TGCAGTGCTCTCCCGGACAGGTACTTTGAGGGGGCCTACGAGCAGTACTTC

v_call: TRBV7-2
d_call: -
j_call: TRBJ1-2
clone_size: many
cdr3_aa: CASSSRGYGYTF
cdr3_nt: TGTGCCAGCAGCTCGCGTGGCTATGGCTACACCTTC

v_call: TRBV9
d_call: -
j_call: TRBJ1-3
clone_size: many
cdr3_aa: CASKPEGRNTIYF
cdr3_nt: TGTGCCAGCAAACCGGAAGGGCGAAACACCATATATTTT

v_call: TRBV5-1
d_call: -
j_call: TRBJ2-7
clone_size: many
cdr3_aa: CASSLEGSGYEQYF
cdr3_nt: TGCGCCAGCAGCTTGGAGGGCAGTGGATACGAGCAGTACTTC

v_call: TRBV5-1
d_call: -
j_call: TRBJ2-1
clone_size: many
cdr3_aa: CASSLQTTYNEQFF
cdr3_nt: TGCGCCAGCAGCCTACAGACCACCTACAATGAGCAGTTCTTC

v_call: TRBV12-3/TRBV12-4
d_call: -
j_call: TRBJ1-4
clone_size: -
cdr3_aa: CASTTSRGSGEKLFF
cdr3_nt: TGTGCCAGCACCACTTCCCGCGGGTCTGGTGAAAAACTGTTTTTT

v_call: TRBV11-2
d_call: TRBD2
j_call: TRBJ2-1
clone_size: many
cdr3_aa: CASSYLAGVNEQFF
cdr3_nt: TGTGCCAGCAGCTATTTAGCGGGAGTCAATGAGCAGTTCTTC

v_call: TRBV3-1
d_call: -
j_call: TRBJ2-7
clone_size: many
cdr3_aa: CASSQASYEQYF
cdr3_nt: TGTGCCAGCAGCCAAGCGTCCTACGAGCAGTACTTC

v_call: TRBV11-2
d_call: -
j_call: TRBJ2-5
clone_size: many
cdr3_aa: CASIQGGGFNPQETQYF
cdr3_nt: TGTGCCAGCATCCAAGGGGGGGGTTTCAATCCTCAAGAGACCCAGTACTTC

v_call: TRBV27
d_call: TRBD1
j_call: TRBJ1-1
clone_size: few
cdr3_aa: CASSYTGANTEAFF
cdr3_nt: TGTGCCAGCAGTTACACAGGGGCGAACACTGAAGCTTTCTTT

v_call: TRBV18
d_call: TRBD2
j_call: TRBJ2-7
clone_size: many
cdr3_aa: CASSPPTSGSIYEQYF
cdr3_nt: TGTGCCAGCTCACCACCGACTAGCGGGTCGATCTACGAGCAGTACTTC

v_call: TRBV10-3
d_call: TRBD1
j_call: TRBJ1-6
clone_size: many
cdr3_aa: CAISDTGESSPLHF
cdr3_nt: TGTGCCATCAGTGATACAGGGGAGAGTTCACCCCTCCACTTT

v_call: TRBV9
d_call: -
j_call: TRBJ2-3
clone_size: many
cdr3_aa: CASSVGGPTDTQYF
cdr3_nt: TGTGCCAGCAGCGTAGGTGGTCCAACAGATACGCAGTATTTT

v_call: TRBV20-1
d_call: -
j_call: TRBJ2-2
clone_size: -
cdr3_aa: CSAGDSLPNTGELFF
cdr3_nt: TGCAGTGCTGGAGACTCGCTACCTAACACCGGGGAGCTGTTTTTT

v_call: TRBV20-1
d_call: -
j_call: TRBJ2-7
clone_size: many
cdr3_aa: CSAPLPGAERFLYF
cdr3_nt: TGCAGTGCTCCCCTCCCGGGGGCAGAGAGATTTTTGTACTTC

v_call: TRBV2
d_call: -
j_call: TRBJ1-5
clone_size: few
cdr3_aa: CASRQDGNQPQHF
cdr3_nt: TGTGCCAGCCGGCAGGACGGCAATCAGCCCCAGCATTTT

v_call: TRBV11-1
d_call: TRBD1
j_call: TRBJ2-1
clone_size: many
cdr3_aa: CASSPGTEDYNEQFF
cdr3_nt: TGTGCCAGCAGCCCGGGGACAGAAGACTACAATGAGCAGTTCTTC

v_call: TRBV5-1
d_call: TRBD1
j_call: TRBJ2-6
clone_size: many
cdr3_aa: CASSSDRAGANVLTF
cdr3_nt: TGCGCCAGCAGCTCCGACAGGGCCGGGGCCAACGTCCTGACTTTC